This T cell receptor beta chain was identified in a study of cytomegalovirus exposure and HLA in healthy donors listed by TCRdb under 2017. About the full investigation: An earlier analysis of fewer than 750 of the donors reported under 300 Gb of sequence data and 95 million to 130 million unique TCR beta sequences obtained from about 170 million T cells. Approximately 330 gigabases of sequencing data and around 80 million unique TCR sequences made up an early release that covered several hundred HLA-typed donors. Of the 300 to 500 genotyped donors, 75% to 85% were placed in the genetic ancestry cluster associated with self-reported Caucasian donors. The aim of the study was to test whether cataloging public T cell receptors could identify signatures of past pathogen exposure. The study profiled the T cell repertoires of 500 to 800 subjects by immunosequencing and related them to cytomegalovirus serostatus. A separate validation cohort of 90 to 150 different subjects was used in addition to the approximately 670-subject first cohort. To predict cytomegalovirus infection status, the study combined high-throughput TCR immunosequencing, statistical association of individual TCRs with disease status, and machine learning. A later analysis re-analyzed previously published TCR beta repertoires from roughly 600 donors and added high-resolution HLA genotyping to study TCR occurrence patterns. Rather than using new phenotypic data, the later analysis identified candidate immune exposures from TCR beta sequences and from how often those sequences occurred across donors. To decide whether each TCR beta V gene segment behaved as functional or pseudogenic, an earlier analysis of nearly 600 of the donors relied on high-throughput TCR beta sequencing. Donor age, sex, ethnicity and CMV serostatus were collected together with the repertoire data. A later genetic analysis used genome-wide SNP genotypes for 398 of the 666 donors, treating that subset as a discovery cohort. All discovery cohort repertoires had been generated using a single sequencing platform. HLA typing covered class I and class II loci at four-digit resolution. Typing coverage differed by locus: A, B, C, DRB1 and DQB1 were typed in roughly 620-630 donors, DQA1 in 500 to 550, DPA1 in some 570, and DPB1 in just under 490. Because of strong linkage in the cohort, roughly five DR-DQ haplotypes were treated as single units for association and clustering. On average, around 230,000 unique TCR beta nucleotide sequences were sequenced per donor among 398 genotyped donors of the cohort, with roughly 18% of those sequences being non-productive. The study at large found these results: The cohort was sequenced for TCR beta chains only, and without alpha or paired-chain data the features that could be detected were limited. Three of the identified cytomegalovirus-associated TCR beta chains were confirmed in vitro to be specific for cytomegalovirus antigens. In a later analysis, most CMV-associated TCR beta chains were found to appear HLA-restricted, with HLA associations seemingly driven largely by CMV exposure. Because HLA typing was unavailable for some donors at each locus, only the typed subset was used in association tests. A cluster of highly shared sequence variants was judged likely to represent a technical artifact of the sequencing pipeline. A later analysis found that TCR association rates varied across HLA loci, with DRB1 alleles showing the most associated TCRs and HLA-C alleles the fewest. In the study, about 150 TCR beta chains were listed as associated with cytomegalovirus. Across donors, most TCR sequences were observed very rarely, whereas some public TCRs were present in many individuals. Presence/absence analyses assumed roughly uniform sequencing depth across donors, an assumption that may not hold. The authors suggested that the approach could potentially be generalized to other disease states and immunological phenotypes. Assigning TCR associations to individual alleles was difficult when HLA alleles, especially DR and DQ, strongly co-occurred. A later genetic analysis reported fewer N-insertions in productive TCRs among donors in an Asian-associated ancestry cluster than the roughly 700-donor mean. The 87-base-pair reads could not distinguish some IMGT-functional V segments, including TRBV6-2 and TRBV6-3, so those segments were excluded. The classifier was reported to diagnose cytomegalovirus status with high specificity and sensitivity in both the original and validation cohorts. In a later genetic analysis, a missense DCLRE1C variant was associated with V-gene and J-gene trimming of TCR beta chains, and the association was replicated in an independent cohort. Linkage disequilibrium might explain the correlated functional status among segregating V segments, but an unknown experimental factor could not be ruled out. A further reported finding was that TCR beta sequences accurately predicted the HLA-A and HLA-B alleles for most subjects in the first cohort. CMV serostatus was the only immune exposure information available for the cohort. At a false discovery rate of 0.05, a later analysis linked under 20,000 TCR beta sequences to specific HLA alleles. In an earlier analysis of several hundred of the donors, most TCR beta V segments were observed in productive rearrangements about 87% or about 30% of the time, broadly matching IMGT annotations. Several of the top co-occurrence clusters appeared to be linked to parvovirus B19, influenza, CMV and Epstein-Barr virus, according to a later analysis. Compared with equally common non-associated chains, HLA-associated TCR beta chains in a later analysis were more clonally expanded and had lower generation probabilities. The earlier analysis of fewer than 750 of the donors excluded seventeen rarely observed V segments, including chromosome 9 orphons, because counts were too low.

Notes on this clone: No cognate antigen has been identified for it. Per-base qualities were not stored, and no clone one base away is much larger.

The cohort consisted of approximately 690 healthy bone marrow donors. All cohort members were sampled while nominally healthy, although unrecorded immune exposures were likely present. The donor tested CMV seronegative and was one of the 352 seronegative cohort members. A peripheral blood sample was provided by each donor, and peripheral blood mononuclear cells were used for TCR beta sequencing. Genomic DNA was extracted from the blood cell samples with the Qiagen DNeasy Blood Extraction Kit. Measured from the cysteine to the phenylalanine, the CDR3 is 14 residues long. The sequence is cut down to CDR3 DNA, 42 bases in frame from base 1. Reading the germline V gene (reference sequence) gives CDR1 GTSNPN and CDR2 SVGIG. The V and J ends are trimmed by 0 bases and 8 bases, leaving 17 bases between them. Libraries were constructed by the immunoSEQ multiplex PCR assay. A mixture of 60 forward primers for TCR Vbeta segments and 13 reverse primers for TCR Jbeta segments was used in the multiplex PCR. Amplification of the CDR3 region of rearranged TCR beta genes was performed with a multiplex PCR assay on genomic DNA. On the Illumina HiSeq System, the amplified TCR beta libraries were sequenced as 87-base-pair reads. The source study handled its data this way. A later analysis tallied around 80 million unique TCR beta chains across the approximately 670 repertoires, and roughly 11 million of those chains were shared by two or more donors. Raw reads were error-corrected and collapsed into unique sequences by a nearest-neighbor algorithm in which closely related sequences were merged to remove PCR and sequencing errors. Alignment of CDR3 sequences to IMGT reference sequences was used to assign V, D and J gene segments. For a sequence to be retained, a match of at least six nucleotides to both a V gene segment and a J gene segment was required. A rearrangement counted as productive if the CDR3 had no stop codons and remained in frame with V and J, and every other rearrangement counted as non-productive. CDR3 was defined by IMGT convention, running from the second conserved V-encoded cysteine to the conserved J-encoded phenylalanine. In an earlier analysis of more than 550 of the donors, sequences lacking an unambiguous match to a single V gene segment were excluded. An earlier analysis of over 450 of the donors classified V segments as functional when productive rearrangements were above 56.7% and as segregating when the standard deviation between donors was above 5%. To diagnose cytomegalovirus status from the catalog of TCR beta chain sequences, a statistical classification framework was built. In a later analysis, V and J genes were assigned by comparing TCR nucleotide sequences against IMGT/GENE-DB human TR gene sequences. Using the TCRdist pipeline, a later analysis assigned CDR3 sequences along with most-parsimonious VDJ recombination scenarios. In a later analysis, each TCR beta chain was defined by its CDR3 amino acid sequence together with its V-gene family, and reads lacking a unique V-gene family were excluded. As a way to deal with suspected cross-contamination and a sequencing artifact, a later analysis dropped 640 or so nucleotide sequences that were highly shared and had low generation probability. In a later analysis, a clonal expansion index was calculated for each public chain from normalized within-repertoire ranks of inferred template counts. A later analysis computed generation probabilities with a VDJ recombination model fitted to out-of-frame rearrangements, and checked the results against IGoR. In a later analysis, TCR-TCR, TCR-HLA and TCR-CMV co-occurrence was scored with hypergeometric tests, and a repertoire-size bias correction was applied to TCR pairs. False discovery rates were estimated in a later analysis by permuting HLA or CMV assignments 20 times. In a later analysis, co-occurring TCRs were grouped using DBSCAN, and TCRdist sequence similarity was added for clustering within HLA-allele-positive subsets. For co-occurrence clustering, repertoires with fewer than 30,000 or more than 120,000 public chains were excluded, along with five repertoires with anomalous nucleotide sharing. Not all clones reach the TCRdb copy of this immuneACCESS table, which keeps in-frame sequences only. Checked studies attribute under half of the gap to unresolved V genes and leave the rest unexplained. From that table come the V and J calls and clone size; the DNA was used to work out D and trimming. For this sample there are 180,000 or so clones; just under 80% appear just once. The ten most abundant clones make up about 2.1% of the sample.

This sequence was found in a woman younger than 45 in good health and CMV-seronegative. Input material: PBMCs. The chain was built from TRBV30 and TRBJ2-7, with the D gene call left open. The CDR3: CAWSVGAVVKKQYF. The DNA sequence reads TGTGCCTGGAGTGTCGGAGCTGTCGTTAAGAAGCAGTACTTC.